This T cell receptor (beta chain) was observed in a study of blood T cell repertoires in COVID-19 (dated by TCRdb to the early 2020s). In terms of the full investigation: The collaborator samples originated in the United States, Italy and Spain and spanned the acute and convalescent phases of COVID-19. The dataset comprised deeply sampled blood TCRbeta repertoires from subjects exposed to, actively infected with, or recovered from COVID-19. The samples were drawn from two sources: the first 160 participants of the ongoing ImmuneRACE study, and 1,200 or so subjects contributed by 6 global collaborators. Sample metadata almost always included a de-identified subject ID, COVID-19 status, age in years and sex. The prospective study material was composed of cDNA or gDNA derived from T cells, B-cell-depleted T cells, or PBMCs. HLA class I and class II types, where available, came from metadata supplied by the sample provider rather than from assay-based typing. The repertoires were released in a freely available public database intended as a resource for research on the immune response to SARS-CoV-2.

The immunoSEQ Assay, a bias-controlled multiplex PCR, was used to amplify TCRbeta CDR3 regions from genomic DNA. On the authors' methods: The number of nucleated cells in each sample was estimated by amplification of reference gene primers within the assay. To quantify the absolute abundance of each unique TCRbeta CDR3 rearrangement, sequence reads were collapsed and filtered. For each sample, productive Simpson clonality was calculated as the square root of Simpson's diversity index over productive rearrangements. TCRdb carries this immuneACCESS record with in-frame sequences only. Its versions omit some clonotypes, under half of them owing to an unresolved V gene in the studies checked, with the rest unexplained. D and trimming come from the DNA, and the V and J calls and clone size come from that table. Counted in this sample were 150,000 to 200,000 clones; roughly nine tenths of them appeared once. 2% to 2.5% of the sample lies in the top ten.

The cysteine opens and the phenylalanine closes a CDR3 of 17 amino acids. Only CDR3 DNA remains: 51 bases, in frame from the first base. V lost 0 bases and J lost 9 bases, and the count of bases not matched to a germline gene is 12. CDR1 ENHRY and CDR2 SYGVKD were looked up in the germline V gene. Broad study findings and their caveats: The quantity of clinical and demographic metadata differed by source and by participant and was supplied without curation.

The collaborating institutions used their own protocols to collect whole blood in K2EDTA tubes. For TCRbeta analysis, collaborators shipped samples as frozen whole blood, isolated PBMCs, or DNA extracted from either of those sample types. In regard to this clone: It lacks a known antigen. The input lacks base qualities; no much larger clone sits a single base away.

The sequencing sample was made of peripheral blood. This receptor was taken from a man in his 70s with active or convalescent COVID-19. The sequence joins TRBV10-3 to TRBJ2-5, with 11 bases aligning to TRBD2. The DNA sequence is as follows: TGTGCCATCAGTGAGTCGAGGCTAGCGGGGGGTTCCAGGGCCCAGTACTTC. Its protein reads: CAISESRLAGGSRAQYF.